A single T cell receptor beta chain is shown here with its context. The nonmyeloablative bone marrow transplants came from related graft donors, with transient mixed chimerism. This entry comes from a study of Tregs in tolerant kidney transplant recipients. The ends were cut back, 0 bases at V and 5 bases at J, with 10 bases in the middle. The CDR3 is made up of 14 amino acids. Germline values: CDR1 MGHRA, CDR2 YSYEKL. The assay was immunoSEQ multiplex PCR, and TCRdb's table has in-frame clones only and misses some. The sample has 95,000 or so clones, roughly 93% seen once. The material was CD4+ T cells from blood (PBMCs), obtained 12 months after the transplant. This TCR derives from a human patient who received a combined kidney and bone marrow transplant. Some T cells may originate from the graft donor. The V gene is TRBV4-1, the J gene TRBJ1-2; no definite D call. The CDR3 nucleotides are TGCGCCAGCAGCCAAGAGGCTTTATTATATGGCTACACCTTC. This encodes CASSQEALLYGYTF.